The clone carrying this T cell receptor (beta chain) was counted a single time. Its antigen is currently unknown. Before the diagnostic colonoscopy, ulcerative colitis patients were free of immunosuppressive medication. Repertoires were generated with immunoSEQ multiplex PCR, while TCRdb's copy carries only in-frame clones and drops some. This table has 60,000 or so clones, 70% to 85% appearing once. The sample is drawn from a study of pediatric ulcerative colitis. Germline assignment: CDR1 SGHTA and CDR2 FQGNSA. The length of the CDR3 is 15 residues. The ends were cut back, 4 bases at V and 4 bases at J, with 17 bases in the middle. Regarding the study as a whole: Blood samples from a couple of patients yielded substantially fewer templates and were excluded from blood-rectal overlap analysis.

The V gene is TRBV7-2, the J gene TRBJ2-7; D unresolved. This TCR was recovered from a boy between 10 and 17 years old with moderate ulcerative colitis. Sequencing was carried out using blood. CDR3 amino acids: CASSSPRSGSYEQYF. The DNA for the CDR3 is TGTGCCAGCAGCTCCCCCCGGTCGGGTTCATACGAGCAGTACTTC.